Below are 30 T cell receptor delta chains sequenced from a single sample in a study of gamma-delta chains in newborns, infants, children. TCRdb reprocessed the reads through CATT. The repertoire consists of under 3,500 delta-chain clones, with just over 45% occurring once and the leading ten covering approximately 10%. The sequencing used blood, collected at baseline. The receptors come from a child who received the measles vaccine.

As regards this clone: A much larger clone differs by one base, so this may be a read error. The identical CDR3 is also encoded by other nucleotide sequences in the sample. V gene TRDV2 combines with J gene TRDJ3; D remains ambiguous. Germline CDR1 and CDR2: GEAIGNYY and EKD. The CDR3 is 18 amino acids. The CDR3 loop is CACDTLLGSSWDTRQMFF. DNA of the CDR3: TGTGCGTGTGACACCTTACTCGGCTCCTCCTGGGACACCCGACAGATGTTTTTC.

V gene TRDV3 combines with J gene TRDJ1; 10 bases line up with TRDD3. V shed 5 bases, J shed 4 bases, and the junction held 10 bases outside the gene matches. Germline V gene sequence: CDR1 TVYSNPD, CDR2 GDNSRS (reference sequence). This CDR3 comprises 14 residues. The CDR3 DNA reads as TGTGCCATTTCCTACTGGGGGATTGGCGATAAACTCATCTTT. Translated, it gives CAISYWGIGDKLIF.

This clone rates as medium-sized. The J gene is TRDJ1, the V gene TRDV1; D is perhaps TRDD3 (8 bases). The ends were cut back, 3 bases at V and 0 bases at J, with 41 bases in the middle. CDR3 length: 25 residues. Germline-derived CDR1 and CDR2 are TSWWSYY and QGS. CDR3 amino acids: CALGDDSPLSFLPNWGYKYTDKLIF. DNA of the CDR3: TGTGCTCTTGGGGACGACAGCCCCCTTTCCTTCCTCCCCAACTGGGGATACAAGTACACCGATAAACTCATCTTT.

This CDR3 is CACDPVGTGGYGLELIF. The CDR3 coding sequence is TGTGCCTGTGACCCGGTTGGGACTGGGGGATACGGCCTGGAACTCATCTTT. The rearrangement links TRDV2 to TRDJ1, with TRDD3 matching over 13 bases. The V and J ends lost 3 bases and 9 bases, in that order; junction bases with no gene match: 15. The CDR3 runs 17 residues. CDR1 and CDR2 from the germline V gene are GEAIGNYY and EKD.

The rearrangement joins TRDV2 to TRDJ1, with TRDD3 identical over 12 bases. The V and J ends lost 4 bases and 4 bases, in that order; junction bases with no gene match: 18. Germline values: CDR1 GEAIGNYY, CDR2 EKD. The CDR3 extends over 19 amino acids. CDR3 in amino acids: CACEPLLTGGYRGDDKLIF. The CDR3 nucleotides are TGTGCCTGTGAGCCTCTATTAACTGGGGGATACAGAGGGGACGATAAACTCATCTTT.

Concerning this clone itself: A much larger clone sits a single nucleotide away, making a read error possible. The chain joins TRDV1 to TRDJ1, with 9 bases lining up with TRDD3. The V gene's germline CDR1 is TSWWSYY and CDR2 QGS. The CDR3 is 20 amino acids. The CDR3 region is CALGELPGRGGILDTDRLIF. CDR3 DNA: TGTGCTCTTGGGGAACTCCCGGGCCGCGGGGGGATACTCGACACCGATAGACTCATCTTT.

Turning to this clone: Given a much more abundant clone one base away, this may be a read error. This CDR3 is CACGTAGGTSWDTRQMFF. The CDR3 DNA follows: TGTGCCTGTGGCACCGCTGGGGGTACCTCCTGGGACACCCGACAGATGTTTTTC. The V and J genes are TRDV2 and TRDJ3, with 7 bases fitting TRDD3. The CDR3 has 18 residues. Germline V gene sequence: CDR1 GEAIGNYY, CDR2 EKD.

Note on this clone: A far larger clone lies a single base away; this is likely a read error. The chain recombines TRDV1 with TRDJ3; 12 nucleotides match TRDD3. CDR1 and CDR2 (germline): TSWWSYY, QGS. The CDR3 has 25 residues. The CDR3 coding sequence is TGTGCTCTTGGGGAAAGGGGCACCCTACACTGGGGGATACTTCAAAGCTCCTGGGGCACCCGACAGATGTTTTTC. It is translated as CALGERGTLHWGILQSSWGTRQMFF.

This rearrangement joins TRDV1 to TRDJ1; maybe TRDD2 (5 bases). The CDR3 consists of 12 residues. CDR1 is TSWWSYY and CDR2 is QGS in the germline V gene. The V and J ends lost 7 bases and 4 bases respectively, with 10 bases between them. The CDR3 nucleotides read TGTGCTCTTGATCCTAACAGCGATAAACTCATCTTT. This encodes CALDPNSDKLIF.

The V and J genes are TRDV1 and TRDJ1; TRDD3 matches at 10 bases. The CDR3 sequence is 23 residues long. Germline CDR1 TSWWSYY, CDR2 QGS. Trimming cost V 3 bases and J 0 bases; bases outside gene matches: 25. CDR3 nucleotides: TGTGCTCTTGGGGACGGAATAGCCTCTAAGCTGGGGGATAGACGGGGGTACACCGATAAACTCATCTTT. It codes for CALGDGIASKLGDRRGYTDKLIF.

This clone was observed a single time. It is likely a read error: a sequence one base away is far more abundant. The same CDR3 arises from other DNA sequences in this sample as well. V gene TRDV1 combines with J gene TRDJ1; 8 bases are shared with TRDD2. CDR3 size: 23 residues. Germline V CDR1 and CDR2: TSWWSYY, QGS. DNA of the CDR3: TGTGCTCTAGGGGAGCCCTCACCCTTCCTAAAGGTCTGGGACGACCCCTACACCGATAAACTCATCTTT. Translated, it gives CALGEPSPFLKVWDDPYTDKLIF.

Regarding this clone: Given a much more abundant clone one base away, this may be a read error. Other DNA variants within this sample encode the same CDR3. V is TRDV1 and J is TRDJ1; no clear D. Germline CDR1 TSWWSYY, CDR2 QGS. This CDR3 contains 19 residues. The CDR3 DNA is TGTGCTCTTGGGGAAATATGGTTCCCCTTGGGACCTTACACCGATAAACTCATCTTC. Protein sequence: CALGEIWFPLGPYTDKLIF.

This clone is deemed large (0.1 to 1%). The chain carries TRDV2 and TRDJ3; 7 bases map to TRDD3. The V and J ends lost 3 bases and 2 bases, in that order; junction bases with no gene match: 0. The germline V gene has CDR1 GEAIGNYY and CDR2 EKD. The CDR3 extends over 15 amino acids. The CDR3 protein is CACDWGTWDTRQMFF. Here the CDR3 DNA reads TGTGCCTGTGACTGGGGGACCTGGGACACCCGACAGATGTTTTTC.

This clone was seen a handful of times. V is TRDV1 and J is TRDJ1, with 8 bases identical to TRDD3. Germline trimming cut 5 bases from V and 0 bases from J; bases unmatched to any gene: 44. Per the germline V gene, CDR1 is TSWWSYY and CDR2 is QGS. This CDR3 has 28 residues. The CDR3 reads CALGPQPLTSTSLTWGIRNHRYTDKLIF. Here the CDR3 DNA reads TGTGCTCTTGGGCCCCAACCCCTAACGTCGACTTCGCTAACTTGGGGGATTCGCAATCATCGGTACACCGATAAACTCATCTTT.

About this clone: A much larger clone lies one base from this, so it may be a read error. This specimen includes other DNA sequences encoding the same CDR3. The chain combines TRAV29/DV5 with TRDJ1, with 7 bases lining up with TRDD2. The length of the CDR3 is 20 residues. Germline V gives CDR1 NSMFDY, CDR2 ISSIKDK. CDR3 DNA sequence: TGCGCAGCAAGCGGTTTCCGTTCCTACGGGGCTGGGTTCTACACCGATAAACTCATCTTT. Protein sequence: CAASGFRSYGAGFYTDKLIF.

The chain couples TRDV1 to TRDJ3; 8 bases line up with TRDD3. Unmatched junction bases numbered 7, after V lost 0 bases and J lost 0 bases. Germline lookup yields CDR1 TSWWSYY and CDR2 QGS. The CDR3 has 20 residues. The CDR3 reads CALGELGDTPSSWDTRQMFF. The CDR3, as DNA: TGTGCTCTTGGGGAACTAGGGGATACCCCAAGCTCCTGGGACACCCGACAGATGTTTTTC.

As concerns this clone: A read error may explain this, as a much larger clone is one base away. Other DNA sequences in the same sample also yield this CDR3. The DNA of the CDR3 is TGTGCTCTTGGGAAACTTAGCCGCCTTCCCCTTTCCTGGGACACCCGACAGATGTTCTTC. Translating gives CALGKLSRLPLSWDTRQMFF. V gene TRDV1 combines with J gene TRDJ3; a possible D gene is TRDD2 (6 bases). This CDR3 comprises 20 residues. From germline, CDR1 is TSWWSYY and CDR2 QGS.

This clone was counted between two and nine times. The V call is TRDV1, the J call TRDJ1, with D hard to call. The V gene lost 3 bases and the J gene lost 7 bases, with 15 bases spanning the gap. This CDR3 region has 14 residues. Germline V gives CDR1 TSWWSYY, CDR2 QGS. The CDR3 sequence is CALGDPASPPKLIF. The CDR3 DNA reads TGTGCTCTTGGGGACCCGGCCTCTCCTCCTAAACTCATCTTT.

Notes on this clone: Possible read error: a much larger clone is one base away. CDR3 amino acids: CALGALRPSCLGDIDADKLIF. CDR3 nucleotides: TGTGCTCTTGGGGCCCTCCGGCCTTCCTGCCTGGGGGATATCGACGCCGATAAACTCATCTTT. This chain connects TRDV1 to TRDJ1; 10 nucleotides agree with TRDD3. This CDR3 is 21 amino acids long. Germline V gene lookup returns CDR1 TSWWSYY and CDR2 QGS. The V gene end was trimmed by 4 bases and the J gene end by 3 bases; junction bases not matched to a gene: 23.

Turning to this clone: Since a much larger clone is just one base distant, this may be a read error. The chain is built from TRAV29/DV5 and TRDJ1; weak D call: TRDD3 (6 bases). The V gene's germline CDR1 is NSMFDY and CDR2 ISSIKDK. CDR3 length: 17 residues. The CDR3 loop reads CAPHLPLLGTYTDRLIF. DNA of the CDR3: TGTGCACCCCATCTCCCCTTACTGGGTACTTACACCGATAGACTCATCTTT.

Comments on this clone: It may be a read error: a sequence one base away is much more abundant. The chain couples TRDV1 to TRDJ1, with 12 bases identical to TRDD3. Unmatched junction bases numbered 21, after V lost 4 bases and J lost 0 bases. Germline V gives CDR1 TSWWSYY, CDR2 QGS. There are 22 residues in the CDR3. CDR3 sequence: CALGVMLLPRYWGIPYTDKLIF. CDR3 DNA sequence: TGTGCTCTTGGGGTTATGCTTCTTCCACGTTACTGGGGGATACCGTACACCGATAAACTCATCTTT.

CDR3 sequence reads: CALGVLRKLGRSLTAQLFF. In DNA, the CDR3 is TGTGCTCTTGGGGTCTTACGTAAGCTGGGTAGATCTTTGACAGCACAACTCTTCTTT. This rearrangement joins TRDV1 to TRDJ2, with D perhaps TRDD3 (5 bases). The CDR3 length is 19 residues. V dropped 4 bases and J dropped 0 bases, with 21 bases sitting between them. Germline loops: CDR1 TSWWSYY, CDR2 QGS.

V usage is TRDV1 and J usage is TRDJ1, with 11 bases matching TRDD3. Trimming removed 0 bases from V and 0 bases from J; junction bases left unmatched: 21. Germline assignment: CDR1 TSWWSYY and CDR2 QGS. There are 23 residues in the CDR3. The DNA for the CDR3 is TGTGCTCTTGGGGAACTAGAGAGTCAGGGTACTGGGGGATATTCCCTGTACACCGATAAACTCATCTTT. It translates to CALGELESQGTGGYSLYTDKLIF.

This clone was detected only a few times. The chain couples TRAV29/DV5 to TRDJ2, with a possible D match to TRDD3 (6 bases). V dropped 0 bases and J dropped 2 bases, with 8 bases sitting between them. This CDR3 has 14 residues. CDR1 and CDR2 from the germline V gene are NSMFDY and ISSIKDK. The CDR3 loop reads CAASAWGLTAQLFF. CDR3 sequence (DNA): TGTGCAGCAAGCGCGTGGGGGTTGACAGCACAACTCTTCTTT. The full variable domain, completed using reference TRAV29/DV5 and TRDJ2, is DQQVKQNSPSLSVQEGRISILNCDYTNSMFDYFLWYKKYPAEGPTFLISISSIKDKNEDGRFTVFLNKSAKHLSLHIVPSQPGDSAVYFCAASAWGLTAQLFFGKGTQLIVEP.

Comment on this clone: A much larger clonotype is one base distant, so this may be a read error. DNA for the CDR3: TGTGCCTGTGGCAAACTGGGGGATAGGTCCTGGGACACCCGACAGATGTTTTTC. Translation gives CACGKLGDRSWDTRQMFF. The chain uses TRDV2 and TRDJ3; TRDD3 matches at 11 bases. The germline CDR1 and CDR2 sequences are GEAIGNYY and EKD. Trimming took 5 bases from V and 1 from J; bases not matched to a gene: 6. The CDR3 covers 18 residues.

A remark on this clone: A junction end diverges from the germline sequence, so it may reflect a read error. This CDR3 is also generated by other DNA sequences in the sample. The chain combines TRDV2 with TRDJ3; 13 nucleotides agree with TRDD3. The germline gives CDR1 GEAIGNYY, CDR2 EKD. The CDR3 covers 18 residues. Here the CDR3 DNA reads TGTGCCTGCGACACTGGGGGATACGCTTCCTGGGACACCCGACAGATGTTTTTC. As protein: CACDTGGYASWDTRQMFF.

The V and J genes are TRDV1 and TRDJ1; D is possibly TRDD2 (6 bases). V gave up 2 bases and J gave up 1 base, with 23 bases separating them. The CDR3 sequence is 19 residues long. Germline V gene sequence: CDR1 TSWWSYY, CDR2 QGS. CDR3 sequence (DNA): TGTGCTCTTGGGGAAGGGGTCCTACCGCGACTCAGAACCACCGATAAACTCATCTTT. It is translated as CALGEGVLPRLRTTDKLIF.

About this clone: This may come from a read error, since a much larger clone is one base off. The genes are TRDV3 and TRDJ1; weak D call: TRDD2 (6 bases). CDR3 length: 15 residues. V lost 3 bases and J 1 base, leaving 18 bases between the germline ends. Germline CDR1 TVYSNPD, CDR2 GDNSRS (reference sequence). The CDR3 DNA sequence: TGTGCCTTAGGCCTTCCCCGCTGTATCACCGATAAACTCATCTTT. Amino acids: CALGLPRCITDKLIF.

This clone was observed a handful of times. This CDR3 is also generated by other DNA sequences in the sample. The V call is TRDV1, the J call TRDJ2, with 9 bases lining up with TRDD2. This CDR3 comprises 20 residues. The germline V gene encodes CDR1 TSWWSYY and CDR2 QGS. J was trimmed by 4 bases and V by 2 bases; bases with no gene match: 17. The DNA for the CDR3 is TGTGCTCTTGGGGAAGAGGCCTTCCTACCCTTGGGGGTCCCGACAGCACAACTCTTCTTT. It yields the protein CALGEEAFLPLGVPTAQLFF.

With regard to this clone: This may come from a read error, since a much larger clone is one base off. Distinct nucleotide sequences in the sample also encode this CDR3. V and J are TRDV1 and TRDJ1; D might be TRDD2 or TRDD3, each matching 5 bases. CDR1 and CDR2 (germline): TSWWSYY, QGS. The CDR3 contains 17 residues. CDR3 DNA sequence: TGTGCTCTTGGGGAACGGGGACCTTCGGACCCCACCGATAAACTTATCTTT. Translation gives CALGERGPSDPTDKLIF.